The source of this T cell receptor (beta chain) is a study of early T cells in non-severe SARS-CoV-2 infection. Whole-study context: The chains were unpaired, and the sequenced material was bulk RNA from unsorted whole blood. Overall study findings and caveats: Comparison of clonotypes with VDJdb favored anti-spike CD8 responses while missing private and CD4 specificities.

Trimming cost V 3 bases and J 2 bases; bases outside gene matches: 9. The CDR3 runs 17 residues. CDR1 is SQVTM and CDR2 is ANQGSEA in the germline V gene. As part of library construction, unique molecular identifiers were attached to individual cDNA molecules. One entry per CDR3 protein results from TCRdb running MiXCR on the 5' RACE reads. The sample holds 40,000 to 60,000 distinct CDR3 sequences, about 6.2% seen once. This clonotype was seen ten or more times. The target antigen is unknown. This chain uses TRBV29-1 with TRBJ2-7; TRBD2 aligns across 14 bases. Sample: whole blood, taken at baseline. The source of this sequence is an adult who was a healthcare worker with PCR-confirmed SARS-CoV-2 infection or an uninfected control (not recorded which). CDR3 bases: TGCAGCGTTGAGGGACTAGCGGGAGCGGGGGGTGCCTACGAGCAGTACTTC. Protein product: CSVEGLAGAGGAYEQYF.